These T cell receptor beta chains were read from a single sample in a study of Graves' ophthalmopathy and Graves' hyperthyroidism. TCRdb reprocessed the multiplex PCR reads with MiXCR, giving one entry per CDR3 protein. In the table there are over a million distinct CDR3 sequences, less than 45% of which are singletons. Material: peripheral blood or thyroid tissue (not recorded which). The origin of the receptors is an adult man with Graves' hyperthyroidism. CDR3s include the opening cysteine and the closing phenylalanine or tryptophan. A D gene is named only where the DNA matches it firmly. The size field is filled for only some rows; it gives once, few, many or a size class.

size	V	D	J	CDR3	DNA
many	TRBV13	-	TRBJ2-7	CASSSWTKSYEQYF	TGTGCCAGCAGCTCTTGGACGAAATCCTACGAGCAGTACTTC
many	TRBV10-3	TRBD2	TRBJ2-5	CAIRETSGAKETQYF	TGTGCCATCAGGGAAACTAGCGGGGCCAAAGAGACCCAGTACTTC
many	TRBV12-3/TRBV12-4	-	TRBJ1-1	CASSPLRTEGAEAFF	TGTGCCAGCAGTCCCCTTCGGACGGAGGGGGCTGAAGCTTTCTTT
few	TRBV5-1	TRBD1	TRBJ2-7	CASRWTGGPYEQYF	TGCGCCAGCAGATGGACAGGGGGACCCTACGAGCAGTACTTC
many	TRBV5-1	TRBD2	TRBJ2-7	CASGLAGGHEQYF	TGCGCCAGCGGGCTAGCGGGAGGCCACGAGCAGTACTTC
few	TRBV5-1	TRBD1	TRBJ2-7	CASSLNPNRGRWEQYF	TGCGCCAGCAGCTTGAATCCTAACAGGGGGCGATGGGAGCAGTACTTC
many	TRBV7-8	-	TRBJ2-2	CASSLASILSVGELFF	TGTGCCAGCAGCTTAGCGTCGATCCTCAGCGTCGGGGAGCTGTTTTTT
-	TRBV19	TRBD1	TRBJ1-1	CASSIAGQGFDTEAFF	TGTGCCAGTAGTATAGCTGGACAGGGGTTCGACACTGAAGCTTTCTTT
many	TRBV7-9	-	TRBJ1-1	CASRGTDGMNTEAFF	TGTGCCAGCAGGGGAACCGACGGAATGAACACTGAAGCTTTCTTT
many	TRBV12-3/TRBV12-4	-	TRBJ2-6	CASSLTPVSGANVLTF	TGTGCCAGCAGTTTGACCCCAGTCTCTGGGGCCAACGTCCTGACTTTC
few	TRBV10-3	-	TRBJ1-2	CAATFLLELKNGYTF	TGTGCCGCGACCTTCTTGTTGGAGTTGAAGAATGGCTACACCTTC
many	TRBV12-3/TRBV12-4	-	TRBJ1-1	CASSPPGGMNTEAFF	TGTGCCAGCAGTCCACCGGGCGGGATGAACACTGAAGCTTTCTTT
few	TRBV6-5	TRBD1	TRBJ2-5	CASSPETGVDETQYF	TGTGCCAGCAGTCCCGAGACAGGGGTAGACGAGACCCAGTACTTC
few	TRBV5-6	TRBD1	TRBJ1-2	CASSDTGQDLYGYTF	TGTGCCAGCAGCGACACGGGACAGGACCTCTATGGCTACACCTTC
-	TRBV7-9	TRBD1	TRBJ2-5	CASTGGRGETQYF	TGTGCCAGCACAGGGGGCAGGGGCGAGACCCAGTACTTC
-	TRBV4-2	-	TRBJ1-1	CVSSQGTEAFF	TGTGTCAGCAGCCAAGGCACTGAAGCTTTCTTT
many	TRBV28	-	TRBJ1-6	CASSYNSPLHF	TGTGCCAGCTCCTATAATTCACCCCTCCACTTT